Below are 30 T cell receptor beta chains sequenced from a single sample in a study of T cells after somatic rescue of genetic block. Sequenced by immunoSEQ multiplex PCR; TCRdb stores in-frame clones only, minus some. The repertoire includes around 14,000 clones, about 65% of them detected once, and less than 35% sits in the top ten. Sequencing was carried out using peripheral blood mononuclear cells (PBMCs). Receptors originate from a man between 18 and 29 years old.

This clone has just a few counts. The genes are TRBV5-1 and TRBJ2-1; unclear D gene. The CDR3 runs to 13 residues. Trimming took off 0 bases at V and 4 bases at J, with 5 bases between the two ends. Germline V gives CDR1 SGHRS, CDR2 YFSETQ. The CDR3 is CASSLGGYNEQFF. For the CDR3, the DNA is TGCGCCAGCAGCTTGGGGGGATACAATGAGCAGTTCTTC. The whole variable domain, remainder taken from reference TRBV5-1 and TRBJ2-1, is KAGVTQTPRYLIKTRGQQVTLSCSPISGHRSVSWYQQTPGQGLQFLFEYFSETQRNKGNFPGRFSGRQFSNSRSEMNVSTLELGDSALYLCASSLGGYNEQFFGPGTRLTVL.

J is TRBJ1-1 and V is TRBV6-6, with no clear D. The germline V gene has CDR1 MNHNY and CDR2 SVGAGI (reference sequence). The germline V and J ends were trimmed by 8 bases and 4 bases, with 14 bases remaining between them. The CDR3 runs 13 residues. Here the CDR3 DNA reads TGTGCCAGCGAAAGTGACTTGAGCACTGAAGCTTTCTTT. It encodes CASESDLSTEAFF.

The V and J genes are TRBV10-3 and TRBJ2-2, with no clear D. In germline, CDR1 is ENHRY, CDR2 SYGVKD. The CDR3 covers 13 residues. Trimming stripped 3 bases from V and 6 bases from J, with 8 bases between. The CDR3 DNA is TGTGCCATCAGTGATAGGGTCGCCGGGGAGCTGTTTTTT. Its protein is CAISDRVAGELFF.

The V and J genes are TRBV4-2 and TRBJ2-7, with TRBD2 identical over 7 bases. Per the germline V gene, CDR1 is LGHNA and CDR2 is YNFKEQ. Trimming cost V 4 bases and J 1 base; bases outside gene matches: 4. The CDR3 length is 14 residues. The CDR3 sequence: CASSPREGSYEQYF. In DNA form, the CDR3 reads TGTGCCAGCAGCCCTAGGGAGGGGTCCTACGAGCAGTACTTC.

The chain employs TRBV28 and TRBJ1-5; D gene unclear. The CDR3 runs 12 residues. V lost 11 bases and J 6 bases, leaving 14 bases between the germline ends. Germline CDR1 and CDR2: MDHEN and SYDVKM. This chain's CDR3 is CAVIGGGQPQHF. The CDR3 DNA sequence: TGTGCCGTCATCGGTGGCGGTCAGCCCCAGCATTTT.

V is TRBV25-1 and J is TRBJ1-6, with D hard to call. V shed 6 bases and J shed 7 bases, with 10 bases lying between them. The CDR3 covers 13 residues. Germline CDR1 reads MGHDK; CDR2 reads SYGVNS. Here the CDR3 DNA reads TGTGCCAGCAGGAGTACGGGGAATTCACCCCTCCACTTT. This translates into CASRSTGNSPLHF.

The chain links TRBV28 to TRBJ2-7; 7 nucleotides align to TRBD2. This CDR3 is 13 amino acids long. Germline V gene lookup returns CDR1 MDHEN and CDR2 SYDVKM. With 11 bases clipped from V and 5 bases from J, the junction kept 12 bases outside the gene matches. The CDR3: CALLGGGSHEQYF. CDR3 nucleotide sequence: TGTGCCCTACTGGGGGGAGGGAGCCACGAGCAGTACTTC.

The chain recombines TRBV7-9 with TRBJ1-1; the match to TRBD1 covers 9 bases. Germline V gene sequence: CDR1 SEHNR, CDR2 FQNEAQ (reference sequence). V was pared by 3 bases and J by 6 bases, with 5 bases of the junction left unmatched. The CDR3 totals 14 residues. Here the CDR3 reads CASSFGTGSAEAFF. The CDR3 nucleotides read TGTGCCAGCAGCTTCGGGACAGGGAGTGCTGAAGCTTTCTTT.

The chain has TRBV27 and TRBJ2-7; 8 bases fit TRBD2. The CDR3 loop spans 17 amino acids. V dropped 2 bases and J dropped 2; count of bases not matched to a gene: 11. CDR1 is MNHEY and CDR2 is SMNVEV in the germline V gene (reference sequence). In DNA, the CDR3 is TGTGCCAGCAGTTTACTCGGGGGGGGTACAGGGACCTACGAGCAGTACTTC. Translating gives CASSLLGGGTGTYEQYF.

This clone has a handful of counts. The chain couples TRBV27 to TRBJ1-4, with no clear D. The CDR3 length is 14 residues. Deletions cut 5 bases from V and 0 bases from J, with 7 bases between. The germline V gene has CDR1 MNHEY and CDR2 SMNVEV (reference sequence). The CDR3 spells CASSAFATNEKLFF. The CDR3 nucleotides read TGTGCCAGCAGTGCGTTTGCAACTAATGAAAAACTGTTTTTT.

This clone was seen once. This CDR3 reads CASTRGDRDRAFF. The CDR3 nucleotides read TGCGCCAGCACCCGAGGAGACAGGGACAGAGCTTTCTTT. The chain is built from TRBV5-1 and TRBJ1-1, with 7 bases fitting TRBD1. J lost 10 bases, V lost 6 bases, and 12 bases had no gene match. The CDR3 length is 13 residues. The germline V gene encodes CDR1 SGHRS and CDR2 YFSETQ.

The chain employs TRBV11-2 and TRBJ1-3; 8 bases line up with TRBD1. The V gene end was trimmed by 6 bases and the J gene end by 0 bases; junction bases not matched to a gene: 16. Per germline, CDR1 SGHAT and CDR2 FQNNGV. The CDR3 consists of 19 residues. CDR3 nucleotides: TGTGCCAGCAGTTACGGACAGGGTTCAATCTTTGACTCTGGAAACACCATATATTTT. It encodes CASSYGQGSIFDSGNTIYF.

V usage is TRBV19 and J usage is TRBJ2-3, with unresolved D. V gave up 3 bases and J gave up 6 bases, with 16 bases separating them. Germline V gene data show CDR1 as LNHDA and CDR2 as SQIVND (reference sequence). The CDR3 spans 15 residues. The DNA of the CDR3 is TGTGCCAGTAGTATTGACTTGGTCGCTGGGGATACGCAGTATTTT. Translated, it gives CASSIDLVAGDTQYF.

The chain links TRBV28 to TRBJ2-5; 8 bases agree with TRBD2. Germline V lookup: CDR1 MDHEN, CDR2 SYDVKM. The V and J ends lost 7 bases and 4 bases, in that order; junction bases with no gene match: 8. The CDR3 covers 14 residues. The CDR3, as DNA: TGTGCCAGCATCGAAAGCGGGAGTGGAGAGACCCAGTACTTC. Its translation is CASIESGSGETQYF.

This rearrangement joins TRBV27 to TRBJ2-1; 13 bases match TRBD2. V shed 2 bases, J shed 9 bases, and the junction held 4 bases outside the gene matches. Germline V gene sequence: CDR1 MNHEY, CDR2 SMNVEV (reference sequence). The CDR3 length is 15 residues. The CDR3 protein is CASSLGLAGVGEQFF. In DNA, the CDR3 is TGTGCCAGCAGTTTAGGACTAGCGGGAGTTGGTGAGCAGTTCTTC.

The CDR3 here is CASSEGRGGAAYNEQFF. CDR3 DNA: TGTGCCAGCAGCGAGGGCCGGGGCGGGGCCGCCTACAATGAGCAGTTCTTC. V is TRBV9 and J is TRBJ2-1; TRBD2 might be the D (6 bases). CDR1 is SGDLS and CDR2 is YYNGEE in the germline V gene. The ends were cut back, 3 bases at V and 2 bases at J, with 18 bases in the middle. This CDR3 spans 17 amino acids. Full variable domain (missing parts from reference TRBV9 and TRBJ2-1): DSGVTQTPKHLITATGQRVTLRCSPRSGDLSVYWYQQSLDQGLQFLIQYYNGEERAKGNILERFSAQQFPDLHSELNLSSLELGDSALYFCASSEGRGGAAYNEQFFGPGTRLTVL.

The V call is TRBV30, the J call TRBJ2-6; 13 positions agree with TRBD2. The trim removed 3 bases at V and 4 bases at J, leaving 6 bases unmatched. Germline V gene data show CDR1 as GTSNPN and CDR2 as SVGIG (reference sequence). This CDR3 has 17 residues. The CDR3, as DNA: TGTGCCTGGAGGACTAGCGGGAGGACCTGGGGGGCCAACGTCCTGACTTTC. Translated: CAWRTSGRTWGANVLTF. Variable domain in full (rest from reference TRBV30 and TRBJ2-6): SQTIHQWPATLVQPVGSPLSLECTVEGTSNPNLYWYRQAAGRGLQLLFYSVGIGQISSEVPQNLSASRPQDRQFILSSKKLLLSDSGFYLCAWRTSGRTWGANVLTFGAGSRLTVL.

Only one count was recorded for this clone. The gene calls are TRBV6-6 and TRBJ2-7; tentatively, D is TRBD1 (5 bases). CDR3 size: 16 residues. V shed 6 bases and J shed 0 bases, with 18 bases lying between them. The germline V gene encodes CDR1 MNHNY and CDR2 SVGAGI (reference sequence). CDR3 sequence reads: CASSRPQGRGSYEQYF. CDR3 nucleotide sequence: TGTGCCAGCAGCCGCCCTCAGGGAAGGGGCTCCTACGAGCAGTACTTC.

The CDR3 DNA sequence: TGTGCCAGCAGCTTGTGGGGGGGGTCCAGCTCCTACGAGCAGTACTTC. Protein product: CASSLWGGSSSYEQYF. This chain uses TRBV5-4 with TRBJ2-7; 7 positions agree with TRBD2. CDR1 and CDR2 (germline): SGHNT, YYREEE (reference sequence). This CDR3 is built from 16 residues. V shed 1 base and J 0 bases; nucleotides not matched to a gene: 7.

The chain recombines TRBV6-4 with TRBJ2-1; D might be TRBD1 (5 bases). The CDR3 extends over 13 amino acids. The germline V gene encodes CDR1 MRHNA and CDR2 SNTAGT. Between the trimmed V and J ends, which lost 5 bases and 9 bases, there was a span of 14 bases. The CDR3 nucleotides read TGTGCCAGCAGTCTTGAGACAGATTTTGAGCAGTTCTTC. Its translation: CASSLETDFEQFF.

V is TRBV6-1 and J is TRBJ1-5; TRBD1 agrees at 7 bases. The CDR3 has 15 residues. With 4 bases clipped from V and 4 bases from J, the junction kept 7 bases outside the gene matches. Germline V gene lookup returns CDR1 MNHNS and CDR2 SASEGT. The CDR3 spells CASSVGGGVNQPQHF. The CDR3 DNA is TGTGCCAGCAGTGTGGGAGGGGGCGTTAATCAGCCCCAGCATTTT.

This chain joins TRBV7-9 and TRBJ2-7, with D perhaps being TRBD1 or TRBD2 (5 bases each). Germline assignment: CDR1 SEHNR and CDR2 FQNEAQ (reference sequence). V was shortened by 5 bases and J by 0 bases, with 20 bases between the two germline ends. This CDR3 contains 17 residues. CDR3 residues: CASSRTPGKGSSYEQYF. The CDR3, as DNA: TGTGCCAGCAGCCGGACACCGGGAAAGGGAAGCTCCTACGAGCAGTACTTC.

This chain connects TRBV2 to TRBJ2-3; D call uncertain. In germline, CDR1 is SNHLY, CDR2 FYNNEI. The CDR3 runs to 17 residues. Trimming pared 5 bases from V and 2 bases from J, leaving 20 bases between. The CDR3: CASSTIFPVPSTDTQYF. CDR3 nucleotides: TGTGCCAGCAGTACCATTTTTCCGGTCCCATCCACAGATACGCAGTATTTT.

The chain carries TRBV27 and TRBJ2-3, with TRBD2 matching over 8 bases. Germline-derived CDR1 and CDR2 are MNHEY and SMNVEV (reference sequence). The CDR3 is 18 residues long. The J segment lost 4 bases and the V segment lost 1 base, leaving 13 bases of the junction unmatched. CDR3: CASSLLASGPFPPDTQYF. The CDR3 nucleotides read TGTGCCAGCAGTTTATTAGCTAGCGGGCCATTTCCCCCAGATACGCAGTATTTT.

This clone showed up many times. V gene TRBV7-6 combines with J gene TRBJ1-2, with 9 bases matching TRBD1. The CDR3 is made up of 14 amino acids. Unmatched junction bases numbered 7, after V lost 3 bases and J lost 8 bases. Germline V CDR1 and CDR2: SGHVS, FNYEAQ. The CDR3, as DNA: TGTGCCAGCAGCTTTACGGGACAGGGTGCGGGCTACACCTTC. Its translation is CASSFTGQGAGYTF.

This clone was seen a single time. This rearrangement joins TRBV27 to TRBJ2-3; D unresolved. Trimming pared 2 bases from V and 3 bases from J, leaving 12 bases between. Germline CDR1 is MNHEY and CDR2 is SMNVEV (reference sequence). The CDR3 has 15 residues. As DNA, the CDR3 is TGTGCCAGCAGTTTAGGCCTTCTTGGAACAGATACGCAGTATTTT. Translated: CASSLGLLGTDTQYF.

The rearrangement uses TRBV28 and TRBJ1-5; 11 nucleotides line up with TRBD1. This CDR3 comprises 17 residues. Germline CDR1 MDHEN, CDR2 SYDVKM. With 4 bases clipped from V and 1 base from J, the junction kept 6 bases outside the gene matches. In DNA, the CDR3 is TGTGCCAGCAGTTCAGGACAGGGGGCGCAAAGCAATCAGCCCCAGCATTTT. Residues: CASSSGQGAQSNQPQHF.

The chain recombines TRBV5-1 with TRBJ2-5; 10 bases line up with TRBD1. There are 19 residues in the CDR3. V was clipped by 5 bases and J by 2 bases; unmatched bases: 18. CDR1 SGHRS and CDR2 YFSETQ come from the germline V gene. The CDR3 is CASSSGTGDPRLAQETQYF. DNA for the CDR3: TGCGCCAGCAGTTCCGGGACAGGGGATCCGAGACTAGCTCAAGAGACCCAGTACTTC.

The count of this clone is one. This chain links TRBV5-1 with TRBJ2-7; D possibly corresponds to TRBD2 (6 bases). V dropped 1 base and J dropped 3 bases, with 8 bases sitting between them. Germline V CDR1 and CDR2: SGHRS, YFSETQ. The CDR3 is made up of 13 amino acids. The CDR3: CASSLPGGYEQYF. CDR3 nucleotide sequence: TGCGCCAGCAGCTTGCCCGGGGGCTACGAGCAGTACTTC. Together with reference TRBV5-1 and TRBJ2-7, the CDR3 gives the full variable domain: KAGVTQTPRYLIKTRGQQVTLSCSPISGHRSVSWYQQTPGQGLQFLFEYFSETQRNKGNFPGRFSGRQFSNSRSEMNVSTLELGDSALYLCASSLPGGYEQYFGPGTRLTVT.

Here the CDR3 reads CASSYGTSYEQYF. CDR3 DNA sequence: TGTGCCAGCAGTTACGGTACCTCCTACGAGCAGTACTTC. The chain employs TRBV6-6 and TRBJ2-7; no clear D. V was trimmed by 2 bases and J by 0 bases, leaving 5 bases between them. From germline, CDR1 is MNHNY and CDR2 SVGAGI (reference sequence). The CDR3 spans 13 residues.